Presented here are 28 T cell receptor beta chains from one specimen sequenced in a study of beta chain features in type 1 diabetes. What was sequenced were expressed TCRB transcripts, since all of the isolated RNA had been reverse transcribed. Some clones are missing from TCRdb's copy, which holds only in-frame ones; the method was immunoSEQ multiplex PCR. The table lists roughly 450,000 clones, 11% to 15% of them singletons, with approximately 0.035% in the top ten. Input material: naive CD4+ T cells from blood. The receptor set was obtained from a young man in good health.

The chain has TRBV9 and TRBJ1-2; D unclear. CDR1 and CDR2 (germline): SGDLS, YYNGEE. The CDR3 runs 15 residues. Trimming left V 1 base short and J 4 bases short, with 14 bases between. The CDR3 loop reads CASSVTGGEGYGYTF. As DNA, the CDR3 is TGTGCCAGCAGCGTAACGGGAGGAGAGGGCTATGGCTACACCTTC.

The gene calls are TRBV5-6 and TRBJ2-3; 14 positions match TRBD2. With 6 bases clipped from V and 4 bases from J, the junction kept 7 bases outside the gene matches. The germline CDR1 and CDR2 sequences are SGHDT and YYEEEE. There are 16 residues in the CDR3. The CDR3 coding sequence is TGTGCCAGCACCAAGATGGGACTAGCGGGAGCAGATACGCAGTATTTT. Amino acids: CASTKMGLAGADTQYF. The entire variable domain, with the rest obtained from reference TRBV5-6 and TRBJ2-3, is as follows: DAGVTQSPTHLIKTRGQQVTLRCSPKSGHDTVSWYQQALGQGPQFIFQYYEEEERQRGNFPDRFSGHQFPNYSSELNVNALLLGDSALYLCASTKMGLAGADTQYFGPGTRLTVL.

In DNA form, the CDR3 reads TGTGCCAGCAGTTTGATGATAGCCAAAAACATTCAGTACTTC. Its protein is CASSLMIAKNIQYF. The chain carries TRBV28 and TRBJ2-4, with D uncertain. The CDR3 spans 14 residues. Trimming took off 3 bases at V and 0 bases at J, with 6 bases between the two ends. CDR1 and CDR2 (germline): MDHEN, SYDVKM.

The chain employs TRBV7-3 and TRBJ2-5; D is unclear. Looked up from germline, CDR1 is SGHTA and CDR2 is FQGTGA. This CDR3 comprises 13 residues. Trimming left V 2 bases short and J 0 bases short, with 4 bases between. The CDR3 DNA reads as TGTGCCAGCAGCTTATCGTACCAAGAGACCCAGTACTTC. This translates into CASSLSYQETQYF.

V and J are TRBV30 and TRBJ2-1; 10 bases are shared with TRBD1. Losses at the gene ends were 0 bases for V and 8 bases for J; bases not matched to a gene: 10. Germline lookup yields CDR1 GTSNPN and CDR2 SVGIG (reference sequence). The CDR3 has 16 residues. The CDR3 loop is CAWSVPRTGGSYEQFF. The CDR3 bases are TGTGCCTGGAGTGTACCCCGGACAGGGGGTTCATATGAGCAGTTCTTC. The variable domain in full, with the rest retrieved from reference TRBV30 and TRBJ2-1, is SQTIHQWPATLVQPVGSPLSLECTVEGTSNPNLYWYRQAAGRGLQLLFYSVGIGQISSEVPQNLSASRPQDRQFILSSKKLLLSDSGFYLCAWSVPRTGGSYEQFFGPGTRLTVL.

This chain joins TRBV9 and TRBJ2-5, with 7 bases fitting TRBD2. CDR1 SGDLS and CDR2 YYNGEE come from the germline V gene. V lost 4 bases to trimming and J lost 5 bases; unmatched junction nucleotides: 14. This CDR3 has 16 residues. Here the CDR3 DNA reads TGTGCCAGCAGCCCCGCCTGGGGGGGGAGAATGGAGACCCAGTACTTC. Translating it yields CASSPAWGGRMETQYF.

This clone appeared a few times. This chain connects TRBV6-5 to TRBJ1-6; 8 nucleotides match TRBD1. V lost 6 bases and J lost 7; bases outside the gene matches: 5. This CDR3 has 14 residues. The germline gives CDR1 MNHEY, CDR2 SVGAGI. The CDR3 coding sequence is TGTGCCAGCAGACGACAGGGGTTGAATTCACCCCTCCACTTT. It translates to CASRRQGLNSPLHF.

The chain combines TRBV19 with TRBJ2-7; D is undetermined. From germline, CDR1 is LNHDA and CDR2 SQIVND (reference sequence). The CDR3 runs 12 residues. Trimming shortened V by 4 bases and J by 7 bases, and 11 bases separated the two germline ends. The CDR3 DNA reads TGTGCCAGTAGTAGTTCCCACGGGGAGCAGTACTTC. Protein product: CASSSSHGEQYF.

V usage is TRBV5-4 and J usage is TRBJ2-3; maybe TRBD2 (6 bases). The germline V and J ends were trimmed by 4 bases and 1 base, with 16 bases remaining between them. The CDR3 covers 16 residues. CDR1 is SGHNT and CDR2 is YYREEE in the germline V gene (reference sequence). The CDR3 bases are TGTGCCAGCAGCACGGAAGGGACTCCGGGCACAGATACGCAGTATTTT. Translation: CASSTEGTPGTDTQYF. The full variable domain, completed using reference TRBV5-4 and TRBJ2-3, is ETGVTQSPTHLIKTRGQQVTLRCSSQSGHNTVSWYQQALGQGPQFIFQYYREEENGRGNFPPRFSGLQFPNYSSELNVNALELDDSALYLCASSTEGTPGTDTQYFGPGTRLTVL.

The V call is TRBV28, the J call TRBJ1-2; 8 bases are a match to TRBD1. The CDR3 length is 17 residues. V shed 4 bases and J 6 bases; nucleotides not matched to a gene: 16. Looked up from germline, CDR1 is MDHEN and CDR2 is SYDVKM. CDR3 coding DNA: TGTGCCAGCAGTTCCTCAGGGGGCGCGGTTCCCGTGGATGGCTACACCTTC. It translates to CASSSSGGAVPVDGYTF.

This rearrangement joins TRBV18 to TRBJ2-5; TRBD2 aligns across 10 bases. Germline values: CDR1 KGHSH, CDR2 LQKENI. The CDR3 is 19 amino acids. V trimming: 1 base; J trimming: 5 bases; junction bases outside the gene matches: 16. This CDR3 reads CASSPLTVPLAGVGETQYF. CDR3 DNA sequence: TGTGCCAGCTCACCACTGACCGTCCCTCTAGCGGGAGTGGGCGAGACCCAGTACTTC.

A remark on this clone: The same CDR3 is also encoded by other DNA sequences in this sample. The rearrangement links TRBV2 to TRBJ2-5, with D maybe TRBD2 (5 bases). The CDR3 totals 14 residues. Trimming shortened V by 1 base and J by 5 bases, and 11 bases separated the two germline ends. Germline lookup yields CDR1 SNHLY and CDR2 FYNNEI. In nucleotides, the CDR3 is TGTGCCAGCAGTGAAGTTGGGTCGGGGGAGACCCAGTACTTC. Its translation is CASSEVGSGETQYF.

This clone was picked up a small number of times. The V gene is TRBV5-6, the J gene TRBJ2-3, with D uncertain. The V end lost 0 bases, the J end lost 4 bases, and 12 bases lay between the germline ends. The CDR3 runs 15 residues. CDR1 SGHDT and CDR2 YYEEEE come from the germline V gene. The CDR3 coding sequence is TGTGCCAGCAGCTTGGTCCCGCGATCGGCAGATACGCAGTATTTT. Translating gives CASSLVPRSADTQYF.

The CDR3 loop reads CSVELWDLGYTF. The CDR3 DNA reads TGCAGCGTTGAATTATGGGACCTTGGCTACACCTTC. V usage is TRBV29-1 and J usage is TRBJ1-2; tentatively, D is TRBD1 (5 bases). Germline assignment: CDR1 SQVTM and CDR2 ANQGSEA. V lost 2 bases to trimming and J lost 7 bases, with 11 bases between them. The CDR3 length is 12 residues.

In this sample, this clone turned up a few times. The V gene is TRBV7-6, the J gene TRBJ2-3; weak D call: TRBD2 (5 bases). The germline CDR1 and CDR2 sequences are SGHVS and FNYEAQ. The V end lost 0 bases, the J end lost 5 bases, and 18 bases lay between the germline ends. The CDR3 has 17 amino acids. The CDR3 sequence: CASSLALNRRGQDTQYF. In DNA form, the CDR3 reads TGTGCCAGCAGCTTAGCGCTTAATCGTCGAGGGCAAGATACGCAGTATTTT.

This clone has a handful of counts. This chain links TRBV11-2 with TRBJ2-5; 7 nucleotides line up with TRBD1. Germline values: CDR1 SGHAT, CDR2 FQNNGV. Trimming cost V 2 bases and J 4 bases; bases outside gene matches: 4. CDR3 length: 14 amino acids. The DNA of the CDR3 is TGTGCCAGCAGCTTAAAGGGGGACAGAGAGACCCAGTACTTC. This encodes CASSLKGDRETQYF.

This clone was counted between two and nine times. The genes are TRBV19 and TRBJ1-6; D is uncertain. The CDR3 runs 14 residues. Germline CDR1 and CDR2: LNHDA and SQIVND (reference sequence). CDR3 in amino acids: CVPVTVHYNSPLHF. CDR3 nucleotides: TGTGTCCCAGTAACGGTACACTATAATTCACCCCTCCACTTT.

This clone came up a few times. The chain recombines TRBV29-1 with TRBJ2-7, with a weak D call TRBD1 (5 bases). V was cut by 3 bases and J by 4 bases, with 10 bases left in between. Germline loops: CDR1 SQVTM, CDR2 ANQGSEA. CDR3 size: 12 residues. This chain's CDR3 is CSVDQGSYEQYF. In DNA form, the CDR3 reads TGCAGCGTTGATCAGGGCTCTTACGAGCAGTACTTC.

This CDR3 reads CASRNSGGNIQYF. In DNA form, the CDR3 reads TGTGCCAGTAGGAACTCAGGGGGCAACATTCAGTACTTC. The chain is built from TRBV11-3 and TRBJ2-4; 8 bases match TRBD1. Germline lookup yields CDR1 SGHNT and CDR2 YENEEA. The CDR3 sequence is 13 residues long. Trimming at V came to 9 bases and at J to 7 bases, leaving 8 bases not matched to a gene.

This clone occurred a few times. The V call is TRBV4-3, the J call TRBJ2-1, with no clear D. This CDR3 region has 12 residues. Trimming removed 0 bases from V and 7 bases from J, with 4 bases in between. CDR1 LGHNA and CDR2 YSLEER come from the germline V gene. This CDR3 reads CASSQDLNEQFF. CDR3 sequence (DNA): TGCGCCAGCAGCCAAGATTTGAATGAGCAGTTCTTC.

This rearrangement joins TRBV7-2 to TRBJ2-1, with D possibly matching TRBD1 (6 bases). This CDR3 has 14 amino acids. V lost 7 bases and J lost 6, with 16 bases in between. Germline CDR1 reads SGHTA; CDR2 reads FQGNSA. The CDR3 DNA reads TGTGCCAGCAAGGAAAACAGGGCGGGCAATGAGCAGTTCTTC. Translating gives CASKENRAGNEQFF.

The rearrangement uses TRBV2 and TRBJ2-3; 9 nucleotides agree with TRBD2. From germline, CDR1 is SNHLY and CDR2 FYNNEI. The junction had 12 bases not matched to a gene; V was cut back by 8 bases and J by 6 bases. The CDR3 extends over 15 amino acids. The CDR3 loop is CASGPRSGSGDTQYF. CDR3 DNA sequence: TGTGCCAGCGGACCTCGTAGCGGGAGTGGCGATACGCAGTATTTT.

V usage is TRBV7-2 and J usage is TRBJ2-1; D unresolved. Between the trimmed V and J ends, which lost 7 bases and 2 bases, there was a span of 12 bases. CDR1 and CDR2 (germline): SGHTA, FQGNSA. This CDR3 is 14 amino acids long. The chain's CDR3 is CASTVRSPYNEQFF. CDR3 bases: TGTGCCAGCACCGTGAGGAGTCCCTACAATGAGCAGTTCTTC.

As concerns this clone: At one boundary the junction diverges from the germline segment, which might be a read error. This chain joins TRBV29-1 and TRBJ1-3; tentatively, D is TRBD1 (5 bases). This CDR3 region has 15 residues. CDR1 and CDR2 from the germline V gene are SQVTM and ANQGSEA. The CDR3 nucleotides read TGCAGCGTTAAAGAGGGACCAGACTCTGGAAACACCATATATTTT. Amino acid sequence: CSVKEGPDSGNTIYF.

This clone appeared once. The genes are TRBV5-1 and TRBJ2-7; 11 bases map to TRBD2. Germline V gene data show CDR1 as SGHRS and CDR2 as YFSETQ. Trimming cost V 7 bases and J 3 bases; bases outside gene matches: 6. The CDR3 consists of 14 residues. CDR3 DNA sequence: TGCGCCAGCCGAACTAGCGGGGGCATCTACGAGCAGTACTTC. This encodes CASRTSGGIYEQYF.

This chain joins TRBV2 and TRBJ2-1; 12 nucleotides line up with TRBD2. The CDR3 spans 17 residues. The V segment lost 1 base and the J segment 6 bases; nucleotides outside the gene matches: 7. CDR1 SNHLY and CDR2 FYNNEI come from the germline V gene. CDR3 protein: CASSEGRLAGVSNEQFF. The CDR3 region has the DNA TGTGCCAGCAGTGAAGGCCGACTAGCGGGGGTTTCCAATGAGCAGTTCTTC.

The gene calls are TRBV7-3 and TRBJ2-1; 10 bases are shared with TRBD2. J was trimmed by 5 bases and V by 4 bases; bases with no gene match: 17. This CDR3 spans 19 amino acids. Germline CDR1 is SGHTA and CDR2 is FQGTGA. CDR3 amino acids: CASSSGTSGKPPNDNEQFF. CDR3 DNA sequence: TGTGCCAGCAGCTCCGGAACTAGCGGGAAACCCCCAAACGACAATGAGCAGTTCTTC.

V gene TRBV6-6 combines with J gene TRBJ1-1; D remains unclear. The CDR3 is made up of 11 amino acids. Per germline, CDR1 MNHNY and CDR2 SVGAGI (reference sequence). Trimming cost V 6 bases and J 8 bases, with 10 bases left between them. CDR3 in amino acids: CASRVKTEAFF. DNA of the CDR3: TGTGCCAGCAGGGTGAAGACGGAAGCTTTCTTT.